This T cell receptor beta chain was obtained from a study of response to subunit inactivated influenza vaccine. TCRdb reanalysed the RT-PCR reads using MiXCR and keeps one entry per CDR3 protein. Of about 650,000 distinct CDR3 sequences in the sample, 12% to 15% were seen once. This clonotype was seen just once. No antigen is known for it. General study findings and limits: It was suggested by the authors that few new T cells are recruited by each seasonal influenza vaccination.

The origin of this receptor is a man aged 50-60 years who received an inactivated influenza vaccine. This sample comprised PBMCs from blood, obtained 14 to 15 days before vaccination.

The CDR3: CASSPPAGGTGELFF. CDR3 DNA: TGTGCCAGCAGCCCTCCTGCCGGGGGCACCGGGGAGCTGTTTTTT. J is TRBJ2-2 and V is TRBV5-6; D may be TRBD2 (6 bases). The germline CDR1 and CDR2 sequences are SGHDT and YYEEEE. V lost 4 bases to trimming and J lost 4 bases, with 14 bases between them. The CDR3 is 15 amino acids.